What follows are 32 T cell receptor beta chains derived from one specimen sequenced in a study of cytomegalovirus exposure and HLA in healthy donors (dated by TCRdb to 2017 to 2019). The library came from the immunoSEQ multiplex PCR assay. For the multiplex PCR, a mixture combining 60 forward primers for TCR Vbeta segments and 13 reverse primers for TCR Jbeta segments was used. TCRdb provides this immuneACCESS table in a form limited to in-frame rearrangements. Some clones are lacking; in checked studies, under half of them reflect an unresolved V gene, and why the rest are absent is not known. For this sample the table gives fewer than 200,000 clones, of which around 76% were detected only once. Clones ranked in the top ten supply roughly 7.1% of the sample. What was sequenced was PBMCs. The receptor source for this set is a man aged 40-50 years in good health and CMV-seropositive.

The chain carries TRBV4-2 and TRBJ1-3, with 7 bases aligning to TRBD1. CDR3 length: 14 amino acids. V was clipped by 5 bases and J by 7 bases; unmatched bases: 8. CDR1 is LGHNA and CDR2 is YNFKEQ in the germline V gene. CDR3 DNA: TGTGCCAGCAGCGGCAATGGCAGGGGGAACACCATATATTTT. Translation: CASSGNGRGNTIYF.

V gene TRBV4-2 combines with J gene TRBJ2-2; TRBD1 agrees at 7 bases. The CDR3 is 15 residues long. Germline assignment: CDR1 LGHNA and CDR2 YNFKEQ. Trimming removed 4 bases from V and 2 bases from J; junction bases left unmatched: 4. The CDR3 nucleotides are TGTGCCAGCAGCCTCCGGGACAGAAACACCGGGGAGCTGTTTTTT. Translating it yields CASSLRDRNTGELFF.

The CDR3 nucleotides read TGTGCCAGCAGTCCTTCACGGGGGAATACGCAGTATTTT. Its protein product is CASSPSRGNTQYF. V is TRBV27 and J is TRBJ2-3; a weak D match, TRBD2 (6 bases). This CDR3 comprises 13 residues. Between the trimmed V and J ends, which lost 5 bases and 7 bases, there was a span of 13 bases. CDR1 and CDR2 (germline): MNHEY, SMNVEV (reference sequence).

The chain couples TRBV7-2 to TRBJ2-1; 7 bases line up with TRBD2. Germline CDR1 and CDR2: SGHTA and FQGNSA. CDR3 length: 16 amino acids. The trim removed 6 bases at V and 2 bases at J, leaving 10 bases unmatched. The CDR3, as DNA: TGTGCCAGCAGGCCTACCGCCCGGGAGGCCTACAATGAGCAGTTCTTC. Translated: CASRPTAREAYNEQFF.

This CDR3 reads CASSSNPGQSSYEQYF. DNA for the CDR3: TGTGCCAGCAGCTCTAACCCGGGACAGAGCTCCTACGAGCAGTACTTC. The chain is built from TRBV7-6 and TRBJ2-5; TRBD1 matches at 7 bases. The end of the DNA fits TRBJ2-7 better, so the J call may be wrong. Germline CDR1 is SGHVS and CDR2 is FNYEAQ. The CDR3 is made up of 16 amino acids.

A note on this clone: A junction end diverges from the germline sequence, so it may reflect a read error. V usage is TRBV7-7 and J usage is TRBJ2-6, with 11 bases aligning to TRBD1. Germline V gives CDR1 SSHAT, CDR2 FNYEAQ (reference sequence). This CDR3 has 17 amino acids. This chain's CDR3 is CASSLGTGGTGANVLTF. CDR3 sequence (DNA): TGTGCTAGCAGCTTAGGGACAGGGGGAACTGGGGCCAACGTCCTGACTTTC.

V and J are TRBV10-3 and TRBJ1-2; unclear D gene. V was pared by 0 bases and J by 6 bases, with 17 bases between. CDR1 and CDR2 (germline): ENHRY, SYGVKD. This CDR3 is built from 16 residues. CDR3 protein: CAISESVSGRKNGYTF. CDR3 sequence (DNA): TGTGCCATCAGTGAGTCAGTATCGGGTAGGAAGAATGGCTACACCTTC.

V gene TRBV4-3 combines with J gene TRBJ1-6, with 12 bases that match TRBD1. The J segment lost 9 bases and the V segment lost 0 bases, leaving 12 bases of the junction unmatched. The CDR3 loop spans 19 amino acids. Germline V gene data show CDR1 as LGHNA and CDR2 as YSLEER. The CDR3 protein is CASSQEKVGQGALSSPLHF. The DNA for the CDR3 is TGCGCCAGCAGCCAAGAAAAAGTGGGACAGGGGGCGCTTAGTTCACCCCTCCACTTT.

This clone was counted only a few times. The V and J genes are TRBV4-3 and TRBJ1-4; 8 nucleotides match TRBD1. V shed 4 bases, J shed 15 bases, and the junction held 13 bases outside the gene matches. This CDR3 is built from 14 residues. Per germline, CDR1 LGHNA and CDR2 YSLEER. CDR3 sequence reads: CASSLGQGEELMFF. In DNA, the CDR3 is TGCGCCAGCAGCCTCGGACAGGGCGAGGAGTTGATGTTTTTT.

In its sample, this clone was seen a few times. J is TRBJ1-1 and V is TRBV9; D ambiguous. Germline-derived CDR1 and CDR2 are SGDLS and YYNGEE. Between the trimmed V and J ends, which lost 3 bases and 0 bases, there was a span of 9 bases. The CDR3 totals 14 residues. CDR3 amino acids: CASSARAVNTEAFF. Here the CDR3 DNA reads TGTGCCAGCAGCGCGAGGGCGGTGAACACTGAAGCTTTCTTT.

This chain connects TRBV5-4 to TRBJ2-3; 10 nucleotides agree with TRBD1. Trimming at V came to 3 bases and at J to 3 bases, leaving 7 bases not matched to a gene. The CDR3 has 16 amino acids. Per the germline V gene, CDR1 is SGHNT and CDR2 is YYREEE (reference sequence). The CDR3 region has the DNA TGTGCCAGCAGCTCGGCCGGGACAGGGGTTACAGATACGCAGTATTTT. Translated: CASSSAGTGVTDTQYF.

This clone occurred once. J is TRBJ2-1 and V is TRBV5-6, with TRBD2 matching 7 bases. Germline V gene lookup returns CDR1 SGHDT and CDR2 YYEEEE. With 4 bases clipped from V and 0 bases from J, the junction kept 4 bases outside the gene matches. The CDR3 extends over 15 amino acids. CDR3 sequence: CASSPSGASYNEQFF. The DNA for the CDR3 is TGTGCCAGCAGCCCGAGCGGGGCCTCCTACAATGAGCAGTTCTTC.

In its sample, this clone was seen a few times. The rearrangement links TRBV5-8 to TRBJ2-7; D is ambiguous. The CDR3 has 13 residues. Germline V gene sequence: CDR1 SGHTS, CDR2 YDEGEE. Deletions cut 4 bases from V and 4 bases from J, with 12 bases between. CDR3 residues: CASSPTVSYEQYF. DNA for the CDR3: TGTGCCAGCAGCCCAACGGTTTCTTACGAGCAGTACTTC.

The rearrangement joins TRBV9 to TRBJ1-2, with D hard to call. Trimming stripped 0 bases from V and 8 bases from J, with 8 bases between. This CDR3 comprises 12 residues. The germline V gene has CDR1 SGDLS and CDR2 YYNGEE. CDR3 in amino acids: CASSVAPYGYTF. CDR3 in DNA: TGTGCCAGCAGCGTAGCCCCCTACGGCTACACCTTC.

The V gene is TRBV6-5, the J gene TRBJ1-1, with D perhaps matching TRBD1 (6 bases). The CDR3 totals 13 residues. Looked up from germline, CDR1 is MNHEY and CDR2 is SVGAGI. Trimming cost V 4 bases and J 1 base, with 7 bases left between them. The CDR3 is CASSFRGNTEAFF. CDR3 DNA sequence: TGTGCCAGCAGTTTCAGGGGGAACACTGAAGCTTTCTTT.

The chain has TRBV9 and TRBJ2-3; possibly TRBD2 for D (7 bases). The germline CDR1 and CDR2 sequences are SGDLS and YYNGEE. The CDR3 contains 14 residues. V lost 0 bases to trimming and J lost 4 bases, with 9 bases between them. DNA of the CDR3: TGTGCCAGCAGCGTAGGGGAGGGGGCAGATACGCAGTATTTT. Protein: CASSVGEGADTQYF.

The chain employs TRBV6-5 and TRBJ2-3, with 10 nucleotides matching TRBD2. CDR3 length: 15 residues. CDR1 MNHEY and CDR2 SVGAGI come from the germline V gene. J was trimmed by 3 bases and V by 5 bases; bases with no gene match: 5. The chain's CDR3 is CASSPTGLATDTQYF. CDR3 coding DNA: TGTGCCAGCAGTCCTACGGGACTAGCGACAGATACGCAGTATTTT.

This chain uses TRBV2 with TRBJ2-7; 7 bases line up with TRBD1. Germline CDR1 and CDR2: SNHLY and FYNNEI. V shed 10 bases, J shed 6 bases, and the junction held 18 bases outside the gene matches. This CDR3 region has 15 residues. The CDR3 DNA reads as TGTGCCACCCAAGGGATCGACAGGGTGGTTGGCGAGCAGTACTTC. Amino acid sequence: CATQGIDRVVGEQYF.

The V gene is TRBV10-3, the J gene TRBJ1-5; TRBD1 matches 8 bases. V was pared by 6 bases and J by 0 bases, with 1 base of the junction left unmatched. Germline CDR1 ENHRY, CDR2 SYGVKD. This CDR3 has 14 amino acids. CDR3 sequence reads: CAIRQGGSNQPQHF. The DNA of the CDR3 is TGTGCCATCAGACAGGGGGGTAGCAATCAGCCCCAGCATTTT.

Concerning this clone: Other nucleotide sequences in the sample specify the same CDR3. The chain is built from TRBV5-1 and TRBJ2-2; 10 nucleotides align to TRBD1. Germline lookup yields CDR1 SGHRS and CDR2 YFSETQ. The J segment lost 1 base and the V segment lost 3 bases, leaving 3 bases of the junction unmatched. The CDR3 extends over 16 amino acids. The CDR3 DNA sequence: TGCGCCAGCAGCTCTGACAGGGGGCTGAACACCGGGGAGCTGTTTTTT. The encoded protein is CASSSDRGLNTGELFF.

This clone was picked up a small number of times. In DNA, the CDR3 is TGTGCCAGCTCCCCCTCAGGTCTGGGCGAGCAGTACTTC. This codes for CASSPSGLGEQYF. The chain uses TRBV18 and TRBJ2-7; D is undetermined. Trimming left V 6 bases short and J 6 bases short, with 15 bases between. Germline V gene data show CDR1 as KGHSH and CDR2 as LQKENI. The CDR3 spans 13 residues.

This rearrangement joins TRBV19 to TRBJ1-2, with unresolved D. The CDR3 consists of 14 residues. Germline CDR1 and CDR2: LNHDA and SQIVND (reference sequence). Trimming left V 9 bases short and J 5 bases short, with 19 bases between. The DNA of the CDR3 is TGTGCCAGCTCTCTGGGCAGGCGTGGGTATGGCTACACCTTC. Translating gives CASSLGRRGYGYTF.

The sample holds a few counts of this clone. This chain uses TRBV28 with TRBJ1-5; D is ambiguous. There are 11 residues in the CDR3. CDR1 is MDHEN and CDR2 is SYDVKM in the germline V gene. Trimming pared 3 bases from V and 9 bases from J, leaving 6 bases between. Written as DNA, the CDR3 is TGTGCCAGCAGTTTGGGAGGGCCCCAGCATTTT. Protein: CASSLGGPQHF.

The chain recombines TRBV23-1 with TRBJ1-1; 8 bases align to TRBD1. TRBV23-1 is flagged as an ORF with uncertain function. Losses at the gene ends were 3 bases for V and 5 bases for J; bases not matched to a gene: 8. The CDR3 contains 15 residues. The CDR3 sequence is CASSHDRGLETEAFF. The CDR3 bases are TGCGCCAGCAGTCATGACAGGGGATTGGAAACTGAAGCTTTCTTT.

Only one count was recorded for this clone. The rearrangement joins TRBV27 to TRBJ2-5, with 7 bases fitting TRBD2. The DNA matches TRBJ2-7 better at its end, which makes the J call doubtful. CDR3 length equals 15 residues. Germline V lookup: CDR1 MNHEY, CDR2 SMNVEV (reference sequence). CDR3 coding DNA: TGTGCCAGCGGGGAGCCTAGCGGATCCCCCCACGAGCAGTACTTC. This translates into CASGEPSGSPHEQYF.

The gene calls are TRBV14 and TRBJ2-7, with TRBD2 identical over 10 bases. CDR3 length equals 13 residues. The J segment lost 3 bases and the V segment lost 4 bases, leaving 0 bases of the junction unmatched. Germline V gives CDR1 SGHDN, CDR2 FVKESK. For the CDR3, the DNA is TGTGCCAGCAGCCTAGCGGGGGGCTACGAGCAGTACTTC. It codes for CASSLAGGYEQYF.

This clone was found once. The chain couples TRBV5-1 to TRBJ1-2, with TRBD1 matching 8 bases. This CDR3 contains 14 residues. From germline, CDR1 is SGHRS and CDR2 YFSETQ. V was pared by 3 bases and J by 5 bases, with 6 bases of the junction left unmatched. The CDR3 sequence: CASSSDRERYGYTF. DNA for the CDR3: TGCGCCAGCAGCTCGGACAGGGAGCGGTATGGCTACACCTTC.

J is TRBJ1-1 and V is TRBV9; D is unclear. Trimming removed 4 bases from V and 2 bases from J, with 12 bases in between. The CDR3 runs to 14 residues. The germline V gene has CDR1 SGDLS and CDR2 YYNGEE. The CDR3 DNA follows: TGTGCCAGCAGCCCCGGGGAGGCCAACACTGAAGCTTTCTTT. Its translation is CASSPGEANTEAFF.

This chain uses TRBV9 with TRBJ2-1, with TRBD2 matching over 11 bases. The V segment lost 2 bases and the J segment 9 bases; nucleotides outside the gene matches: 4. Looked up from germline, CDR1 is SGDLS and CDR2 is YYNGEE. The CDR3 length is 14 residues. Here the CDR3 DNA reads TGTGCCAGCAGCGTCCCCGGGACTAGCGGTGAGCAGTTCTTC. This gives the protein CASSVPGTSGEQFF.

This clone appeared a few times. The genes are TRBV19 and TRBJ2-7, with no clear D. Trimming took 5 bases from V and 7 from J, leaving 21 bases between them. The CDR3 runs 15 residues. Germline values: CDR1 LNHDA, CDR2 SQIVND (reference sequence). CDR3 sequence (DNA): TGTGCCAGTAGTCTGCAGGCGCACGCGTCCTTGGAGCAGTACTTC. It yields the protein CASSLQAHASLEQYF.

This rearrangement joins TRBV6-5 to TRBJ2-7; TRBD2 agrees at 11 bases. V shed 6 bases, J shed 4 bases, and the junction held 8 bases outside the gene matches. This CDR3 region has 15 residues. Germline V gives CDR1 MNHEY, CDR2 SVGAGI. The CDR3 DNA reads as TGTGCCAGCAGACCGCCGGGACTAGCGGCTTACGAGCAGTACTTC. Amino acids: CASRPPGLAAYEQYF.

CDR3 nucleotides: TGTGCCAGCAGACATAGCCAGGGGATGCACAATGAGCAGTTCTTC. Residues: CASRHSQGMHNEQFF. The chain recombines TRBV6-6 with TRBJ2-1, with a weak D call TRBD1 (6 bases). The CDR3 is made up of 15 amino acids. V shed 6 bases and J shed 5 bases, with 17 bases lying between them. The germline CDR1 and CDR2 sequences are MNHNY and SVGAGI (reference sequence).